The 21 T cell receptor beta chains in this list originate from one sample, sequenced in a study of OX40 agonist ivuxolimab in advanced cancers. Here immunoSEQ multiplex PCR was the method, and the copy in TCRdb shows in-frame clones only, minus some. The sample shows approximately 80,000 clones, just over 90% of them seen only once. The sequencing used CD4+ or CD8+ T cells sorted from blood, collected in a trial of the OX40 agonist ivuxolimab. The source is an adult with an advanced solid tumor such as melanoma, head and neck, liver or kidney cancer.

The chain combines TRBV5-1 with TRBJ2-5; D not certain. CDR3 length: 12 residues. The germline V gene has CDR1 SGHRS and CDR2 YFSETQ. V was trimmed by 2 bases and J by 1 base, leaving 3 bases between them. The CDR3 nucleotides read TGCGCCAGCAGCTTCGCCCAAGAGACCCAGTACTTC. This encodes CASSFAQETQYF.

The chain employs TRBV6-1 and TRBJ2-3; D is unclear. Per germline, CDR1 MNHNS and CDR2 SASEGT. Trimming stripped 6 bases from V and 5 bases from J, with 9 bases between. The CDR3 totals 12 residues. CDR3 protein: CASSDPLDTQYF. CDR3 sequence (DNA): TGTGCCAGCAGCGATCCCTTAGATACGCAGTATTTT.

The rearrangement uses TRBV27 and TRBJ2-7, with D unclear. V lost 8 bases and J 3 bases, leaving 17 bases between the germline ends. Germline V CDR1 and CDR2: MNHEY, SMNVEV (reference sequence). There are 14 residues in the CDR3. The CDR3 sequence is CASAGTRLVYEQYF. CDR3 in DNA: TGTGCCAGCGCCGGAACTCGGCTCGTCTACGAGCAGTACTTC.

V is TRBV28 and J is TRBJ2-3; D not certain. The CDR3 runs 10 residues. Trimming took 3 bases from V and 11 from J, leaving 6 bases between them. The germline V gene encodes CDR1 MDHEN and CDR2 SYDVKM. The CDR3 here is CASSFVVQYF. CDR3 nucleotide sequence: TGTGCCAGCAGTTTCGTAGTGCAGTATTTT.

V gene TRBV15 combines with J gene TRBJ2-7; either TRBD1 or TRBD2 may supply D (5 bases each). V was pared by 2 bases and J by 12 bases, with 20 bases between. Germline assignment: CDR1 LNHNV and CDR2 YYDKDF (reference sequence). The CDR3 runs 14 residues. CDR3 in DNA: TGTGCCACCAGCAGAAGGGAAGGGGACGGCCGTCGGTACTTC. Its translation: CATSRREGDGRRYF.

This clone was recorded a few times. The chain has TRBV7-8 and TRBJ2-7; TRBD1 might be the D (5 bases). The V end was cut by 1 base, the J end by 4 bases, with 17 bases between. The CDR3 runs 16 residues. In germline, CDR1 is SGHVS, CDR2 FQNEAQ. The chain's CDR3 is CASSLVRVATGYEQYF. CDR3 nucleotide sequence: TGTGCCAGCAGCTTAGTTAGGGTAGCCACAGGTTACGAGCAGTACTTC.

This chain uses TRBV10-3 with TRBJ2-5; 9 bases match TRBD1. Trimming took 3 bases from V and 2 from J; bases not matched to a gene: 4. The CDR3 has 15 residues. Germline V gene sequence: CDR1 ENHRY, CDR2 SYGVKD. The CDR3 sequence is CAISDGQGLQETQYF. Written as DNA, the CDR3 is TGTGCCATCAGTGACGGACAGGGGCTGCAAGAGACCCAGTACTTC.

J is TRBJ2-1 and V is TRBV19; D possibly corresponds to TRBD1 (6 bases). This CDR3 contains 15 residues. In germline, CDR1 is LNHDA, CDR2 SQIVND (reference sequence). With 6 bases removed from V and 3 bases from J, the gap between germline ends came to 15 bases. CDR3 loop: CASRQGPNNYNEQFF. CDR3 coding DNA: TGTGCCAGTAGGCAGGGGCCCAATAACTACAATGAGCAGTTCTTC.

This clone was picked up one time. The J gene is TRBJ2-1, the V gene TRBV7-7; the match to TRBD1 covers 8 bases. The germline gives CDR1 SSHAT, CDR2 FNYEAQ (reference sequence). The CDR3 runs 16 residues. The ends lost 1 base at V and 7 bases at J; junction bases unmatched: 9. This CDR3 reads CASSLGQGALGNEQFF. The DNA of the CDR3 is TGTGCCAGCAGCTTAGGGCAGGGGGCTTTGGGGAATGAGCAGTTCTTC.

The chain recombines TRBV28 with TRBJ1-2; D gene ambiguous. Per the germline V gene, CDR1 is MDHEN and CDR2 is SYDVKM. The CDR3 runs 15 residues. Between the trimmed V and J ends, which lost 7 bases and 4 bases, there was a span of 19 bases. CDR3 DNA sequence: TGTGCCAGCACCGATAGATCCCTTGGCTCCTATGGCTACACCTTC. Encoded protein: CASTDRSLGSYGYTF.

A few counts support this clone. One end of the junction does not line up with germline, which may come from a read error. For the CDR3, the DNA is TGTGCCAGCAGTACAGGACAGGAGCCGTTGGACTTC. Its protein is CASSTGQEPLDF. The chain couples TRBV6-6 to TRBJ2-7, with 7 positions matching TRBD1. CDR3 size: 12 residues. Looked up from germline, CDR1 is MNHNY and CDR2 is SVGAGI (reference sequence).

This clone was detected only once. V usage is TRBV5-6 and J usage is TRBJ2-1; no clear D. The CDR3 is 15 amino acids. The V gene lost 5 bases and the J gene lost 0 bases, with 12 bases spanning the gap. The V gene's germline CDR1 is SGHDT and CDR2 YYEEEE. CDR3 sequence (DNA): TGTGCCAGCAGTCCGGACGTTAGCTCCTACAATGAGCAGTTCTTC. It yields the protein CASSPDVSSYNEQFF.

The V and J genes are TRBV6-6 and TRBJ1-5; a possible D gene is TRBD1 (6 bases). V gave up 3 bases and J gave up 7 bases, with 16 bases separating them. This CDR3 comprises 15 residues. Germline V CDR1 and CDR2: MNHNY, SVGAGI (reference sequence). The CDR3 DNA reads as TGTGCCAGCAGTTATACGGGGGGGCAGGGACAGCCCCAGCATTTT. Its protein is CASSYTGGQGQPQHF.

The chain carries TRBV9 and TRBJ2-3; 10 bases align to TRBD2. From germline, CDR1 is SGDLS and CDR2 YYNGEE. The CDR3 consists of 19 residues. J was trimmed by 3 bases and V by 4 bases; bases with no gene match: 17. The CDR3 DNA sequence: TGTGCCAGCAGCCCAAGGAGCGGGAGGGCCTCTGGGGGTACAGATACGCAGTATTTT. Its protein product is CASSPRSGRASGGTDTQYF.

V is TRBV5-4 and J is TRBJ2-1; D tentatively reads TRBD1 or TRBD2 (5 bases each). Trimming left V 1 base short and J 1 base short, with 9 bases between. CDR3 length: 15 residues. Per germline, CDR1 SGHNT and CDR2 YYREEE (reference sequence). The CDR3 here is CASSLWGFSYNEQFF. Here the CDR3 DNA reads TGTGCCAGCAGCTTGTGGGGGTTTTCCTACAATGAGCAGTTCTTC.

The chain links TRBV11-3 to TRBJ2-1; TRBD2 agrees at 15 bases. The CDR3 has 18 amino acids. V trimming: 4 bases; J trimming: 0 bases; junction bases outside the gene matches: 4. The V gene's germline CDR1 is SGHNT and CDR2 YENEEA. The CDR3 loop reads CASSSWTSGGDSYNEQFF. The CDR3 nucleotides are TGTGCCAGCAGCTCTTGGACTAGCGGGGGGGACTCCTACAATGAGCAGTTCTTC.

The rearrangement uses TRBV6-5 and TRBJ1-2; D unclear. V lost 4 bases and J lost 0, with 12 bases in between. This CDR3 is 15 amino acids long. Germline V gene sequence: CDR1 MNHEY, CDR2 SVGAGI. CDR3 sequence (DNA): TGTGCCAGCAGTTCTCCGACCCGGTCTAACTATGGCTACACCTTC. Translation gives CASSSPTRSNYGYTF.

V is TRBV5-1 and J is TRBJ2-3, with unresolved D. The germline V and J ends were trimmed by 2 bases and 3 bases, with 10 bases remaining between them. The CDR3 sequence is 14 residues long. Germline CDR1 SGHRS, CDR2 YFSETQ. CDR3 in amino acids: CASSLLGATDTQYF. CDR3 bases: TGCGCCAGCAGCTTACTTGGTGCGACAGATACGCAGTATTTT. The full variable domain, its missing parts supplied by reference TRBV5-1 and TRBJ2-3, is KAGVTQTPRYLIKTRGQQVTLSCSPISGHRSVSWYQQTPGQGLQFLFEYFSETQRNKGNFPGRFSGRQFSNSRSEMNVSTLELGDSALYLCASSLLGATDTQYFGPGTRLTVL.

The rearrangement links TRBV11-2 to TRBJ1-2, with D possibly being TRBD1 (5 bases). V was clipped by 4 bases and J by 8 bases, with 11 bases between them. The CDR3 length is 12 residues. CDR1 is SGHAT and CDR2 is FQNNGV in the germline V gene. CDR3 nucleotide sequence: TGTGCCAGCAGCTCGCAGGGTAAAGGCTACACCTTC. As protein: CASSSQGKGYTF. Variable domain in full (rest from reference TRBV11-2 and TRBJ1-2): EAGVAQSPRYKIIEKRQSVAFWCNPISGHATLYWYQQILGQGPKLLIQFQNNGVVDDSQLPKDRFSAERLKGVDSTLKIQPAKLEDSAVYLCASSSQGKGYTFGSGTRLTVV.

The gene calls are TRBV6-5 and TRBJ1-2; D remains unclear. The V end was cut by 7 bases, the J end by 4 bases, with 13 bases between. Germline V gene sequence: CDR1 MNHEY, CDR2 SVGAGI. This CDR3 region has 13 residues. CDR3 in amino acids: CASTPNTIYGYTF. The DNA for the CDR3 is TGTGCCAGCACCCCCAACACCATCTATGGCTACACCTTC.

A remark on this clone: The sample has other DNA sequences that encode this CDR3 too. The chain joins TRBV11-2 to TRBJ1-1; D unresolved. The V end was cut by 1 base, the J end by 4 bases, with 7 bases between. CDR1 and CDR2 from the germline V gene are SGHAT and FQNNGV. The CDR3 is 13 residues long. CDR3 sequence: CASSLVRGTEAFF. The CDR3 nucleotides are TGTGCCAGCAGCTTAGTCCGGGGCACTGAAGCTTTCTTT.